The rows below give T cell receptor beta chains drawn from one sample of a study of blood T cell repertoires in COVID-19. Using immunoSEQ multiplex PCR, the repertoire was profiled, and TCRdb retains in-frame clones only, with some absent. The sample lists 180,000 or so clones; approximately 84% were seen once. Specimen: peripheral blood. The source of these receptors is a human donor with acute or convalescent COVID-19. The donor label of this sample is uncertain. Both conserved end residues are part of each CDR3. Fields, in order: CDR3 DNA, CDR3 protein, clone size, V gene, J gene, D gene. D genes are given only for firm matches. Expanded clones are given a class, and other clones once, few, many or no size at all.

CDR3nt: TGTGCCAGCAGCCTCGGGAGGCATGAGTTCTTC
CDR3aa: CASSLGRHEFF
abundance: .
v_gene: TRBV7-2
j_gene: TRBJ2-1
d_gene: TRBD2

CDR3nt: TGTGCCAGCAGCCCTCAACAGGGGTTAAACTATGGCTACACCTTC
CDR3aa: CASSPQQGLNYGYTF
abundance: .
v_gene: TRBV7-9
j_gene: TRBJ1-2
d_gene: TRBD1

CDR3nt: TGTGCCAGCAGCCCGCCGGGACAGGGGGCTGGTGGCTACACCTTC
CDR3aa: CASSPPGQGAGGYTF
abundance: .
v_gene: TRBV7-2
j_gene: TRBJ1-2
d_gene: TRBD1

CDR3nt: TGTGCCAGCAGCGTAGGGCTAGCGGGAGGCCCGAGCTCCTACAATGAGCAGTTCTTC
CDR3aa: CASSVGLAGGPSSYNEQFF
abundance: .
v_gene: TRBV9
j_gene: TRBJ2-1
d_gene: TRBD2

CDR3nt: TGTGCCACCGCTTTCACAGGGGGGAATGAAAAACTGTTTTTT
CDR3aa: CATAFTGGNEKLFF
abundance: .
v_gene: TRBV28
j_gene: TRBJ1-4
d_gene: TRBD1

CDR3nt: TGTGCCAGCAGCTCCCGGGGCGGGGGAAGAACCGGGGAGCTGTTTTTT
CDR3aa: CASSSRGGGRTGELFF
abundance: .
v_gene: TRBV7-3
j_gene: TRBJ2-2
d_gene: TRBD2

CDR3nt: TGTGCCAGCAGTTACCCGACTAGTCTTTCCTACAATGAGCAGTTCTTC
CDR3aa: CASSYPTSLSYNEQFF
abundance: few
v_gene: TRBV6-2/TRBV6-3
j_gene: TRBJ2-1
d_gene: .

CDR3nt: TGTGCCATCAGTGAGGCGGTTAGCTACGAGCAGTACTTC
CDR3aa: CAISEAVSYEQYF
abundance: .
v_gene: TRBV10-3
j_gene: TRBJ2-7
d_gene: .

CDR3nt: TGTGCCAGCAGTCGGGGACTAGTTACAGAGACCCAGTACTTC
CDR3aa: CASSRGLVTETQYF
abundance: .
v_gene: TRBV6-5
j_gene: TRBJ2-5
d_gene: TRBD2

CDR3nt: TGCGCCAGCAGCCAACCTAGCGGGAGGGCCTACGAGCAGTACTTC
CDR3aa: CASSQPSGRAYEQYF
abundance: .
v_gene: TRBV4-1
j_gene: TRBJ2-7
d_gene: TRBD2

CDR3nt: TGTGCCAGCAGCTTATTGGACAGGGTGGCAGATACGCAGTATTTT
CDR3aa: CASSLLDRVADTQYF
abundance: .
v_gene: TRBV11-1
j_gene: TRBJ2-3
d_gene: TRBD1

CDR3nt: TGTGCCAGCAGCCAAGTCATAGCGGGAGGCCAGGGAGATACGCAGTATTTT
CDR3aa: CASSQVIAGGQGDTQYF
abundance: .
v_gene: TRBV4-2
j_gene: TRBJ2-3
d_gene: TRBD2

CDR3nt: TGCGCCAGCAGCTTGGAGGGTGCGGGGGCAGATACGCAGTATTTT
CDR3aa: CASSLEGAGADTQYF
abundance: .
v_gene: TRBV5-1
j_gene: TRBJ2-3
d_gene: TRBD2

CDR3nt: TGTGCCAGCTCACCTGAACAGGGTAACCAAGAGACCCAGTACTTC
CDR3aa: CASSPEQGNQETQYF
abundance: .
v_gene: TRBV18
j_gene: TRBJ2-5
d_gene: .

CDR3nt: TGTGCCAGCACCTTTACAGGGTCAGAGACCCAGTACTTC
CDR3aa: CASTFTGSETQYF
abundance: .
v_gene: TRBV7-9
j_gene: TRBJ2-5
d_gene: .

CDR3nt: TGTGCCAGCAGCAGACAGGGGATCAACAATCAGCCCCAGCATTTT
CDR3aa: CASSRQGINNQPQHF
abundance: few
v_gene: TRBV2
j_gene: TRBJ1-5
d_gene: TRBD1

CDR3nt: TGTGCCAGCAGTTCCGGGGGGAGAGGCTATGGCTACACCTTC
CDR3aa: CASSSGGRGYGYTF
abundance: .
v_gene: TRBV27
j_gene: TRBJ1-2
d_gene: .

CDR3nt: TGTGCCAGCAGCGGTGGGGGGTACTCCCAAGAGACCCAGTACTTC
CDR3aa: CASSGGGYSQETQYF
abundance: .
v_gene: TRBV5-6
j_gene: TRBJ2-5
d_gene: .

CDR3nt: TGCGCCAGCAGCTTGGAAGGGGGCGAGAACACTGAAGCTTTCTTT
CDR3aa: CASSLEGGENTEAFF
abundance: .
v_gene: TRBV5-1
j_gene: TRBJ1-1
d_gene: TRBD1

CDR3nt: TGTGCCAGCAGTGCTCCCCTAGGGGACAGGGGGCAATCTAACTATGGCTACACCTTC
CDR3aa: CASSAPLGDRGQSNYGYTF
abundance: .
v_gene: TRBV6-1
j_gene: TRBJ1-2
d_gene: TRBD1

CDR3nt: TGCGCCAGCAGCTTGGGGACTAGCGACCGCACAGATACGCAGTATTTT
CDR3aa: CASSLGTSDRTDTQYF
abundance: .
v_gene: TRBV5-1
j_gene: TRBJ2-3
d_gene: TRBD2

CDR3nt: TGTGCCAGCAGCCGCGGACAGGGCTACGGCTACACCTTC
CDR3aa: CASSRGQGYGYTF
abundance: .
v_gene: TRBV27
j_gene: TRBJ1-2
d_gene: TRBD1

CDR3nt: TGTGCCAGCAGTTTAGGACAGCCCTACACTGAAGCTTTCTTT
CDR3aa: CASSLGQPYTEAFF
abundance: few
v_gene: TRBV6-5
j_gene: TRBJ1-1
d_gene: .

CDR3nt: TGTGCCAGCAGGGGGACTAGCGTCTACAATGAGCAGTTCTTC
CDR3aa: CASRGTSVYNEQFF
abundance: .
v_gene: TRBV6-5
j_gene: TRBJ2-1
d_gene: TRBD2

CDR3nt: TGTGCCAGCAGCTTTGCGGGGAGGGCCGGGGATGAGCAGTTCTTC
CDR3aa: CASSFAGRAGDEQFF
abundance: .
v_gene: TRBV11-3
j_gene: TRBJ2-1
d_gene: TRBD2

CDR3nt: TGTGCCAGCAGCTTAGCAGAGGACACTGAAGCTTTCTTT
CDR3aa: CASSLAEDTEAFF
abundance: .
v_gene: TRBV11-2
j_gene: TRBJ1-1
d_gene: .

CDR3nt: TGCGCCAGCAGCTTAGACGGGAACTACAATGAGCAGTTCTTC
CDR3aa: CASSLDGNYNEQFF
abundance: few
v_gene: TRBV5-1
j_gene: TRBJ2-1
d_gene: .

CDR3nt: TGTGCCACCAGTGATTTGCGGGGGACGGGCTACACCTTC
CDR3aa: CATSDLRGTGYTF
abundance: .
v_gene: TRBV24-1
j_gene: TRBJ1-2
d_gene: .

CDR3nt: TGTGCCAGCAGTAGTTTGACCCACAGGTCAAGCTCCTACGAGCAGTACTTC
CDR3aa: CASSSLTHRSSSYEQYF
abundance: .
v_gene: TRBV28
j_gene: TRBJ2-7
d_gene: .

CDR3nt: TGTGCCAGTAGTAGCGGGACTAGCAGGATCTACGAGCAGTACTTC
CDR3aa: CASSSGTSRIYEQYF
abundance: .
v_gene: TRBV19
j_gene: TRBJ2-7
d_gene: TRBD2

CDR3nt: TGTGCCAGCAGTTTGGTTTTGACTAGCGGTGGGAGCGGAGAGACCCAGTACTTC
CDR3aa: CASSLVLTSGGSGETQYF
abundance: .
v_gene: TRBV28
j_gene: TRBJ2-5
d_gene: TRBD2

CDR3nt: TGTGCCAGTAGTCGTAGGGGCGCCTATGGCTACACCTTC
CDR3aa: CASSRRGAYGYTF
abundance: .
v_gene: TRBV19
j_gene: TRBJ1-2
d_gene: .

CDR3nt: TGCGCCAGCAGCCCAGAGGGGGCTTTAGGCTACACCTTC
CDR3aa: CASSPEGALGYTF
abundance: few
v_gene: TRBV5-1
j_gene: TRBJ1-2
d_gene: TRBD1

CDR3nt: TGTGCCAGCAGTGACGTCGCTAGCGGGTGGGATACGCAGTATTTT
CDR3aa: CASSDVASGWDTQYF
abundance: .
v_gene: TRBV6-2/TRBV6-3
j_gene: TRBJ2-3
d_gene: TRBD2

CDR3nt: TGTGCCAGCAGCTTAGCGGCAGTTAACTATGGCTACACCTTC
CDR3aa: CASSLAAVNYGYTF
abundance: .
v_gene: TRBV7-2
j_gene: TRBJ1-2
d_gene: .